This T cell receptor beta chain appears in the sequencing data of a study of CD8 T cells in Susac syndrome. Note on this clonotype: The antigen remains undetermined.

The length of the CDR3 is 16 residues. In germline, CDR1 is SQVTM, CDR2 ANQGSEA. Losses at the gene ends were 2 bases for V and 0 bases for J; bases not matched to a gene: 7. Negative magnetic isolation gave CD8+ and CD4+ cells; FACS enriched CD8+ TEMRA. An amount of RNA that ranged from about 0.45 to 1 ug was reverse transcribed with random hexamers. An immunoSEQ multiplex PCR amplified TCR beta CDR3 over 54 Vbeta and 13 Jbeta. TCRdb called the immunoSEQ multiplex PCR reads again in MiXCR, with one record for every CDR3 protein. The data hold approximately 130,000 distinct CDR3 sequences, with about 90% observed a single time. Findings and limits, study-wide: By the study's own acknowledgment, its TCR sequencing and HLA analysis included relatively few individuals.

The sequencing sample was made of CD8+ T cells from PBMCs. The chain carries TRBV29-1 and TRBJ1-2; TRBD1 matches at 9 bases. This clonotype was obtained from a human donor with multiple sclerosis. CDR3 nucleotide sequence: TGCAGCGTTGAATCCCTGGGACAGGGAACTAACTATGGCTACACCTTC. Its protein product is CSVESLGQGTNYGYTF.